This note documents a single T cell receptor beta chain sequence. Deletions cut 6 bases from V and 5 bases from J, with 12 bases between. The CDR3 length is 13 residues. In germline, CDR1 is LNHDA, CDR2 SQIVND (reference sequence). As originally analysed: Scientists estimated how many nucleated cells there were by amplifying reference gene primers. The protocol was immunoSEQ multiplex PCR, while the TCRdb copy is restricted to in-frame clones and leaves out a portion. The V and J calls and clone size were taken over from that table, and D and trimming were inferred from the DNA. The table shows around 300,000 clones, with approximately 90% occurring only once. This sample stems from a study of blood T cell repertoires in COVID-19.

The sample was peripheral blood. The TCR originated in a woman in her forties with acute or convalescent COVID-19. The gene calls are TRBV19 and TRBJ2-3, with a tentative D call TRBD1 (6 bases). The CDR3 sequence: CASRKQQGDTQYF. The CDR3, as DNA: TGTGCCAGTAGAAAACAACAGGGAGATACGCAGTATTTT.